The present entry profiles one T cell receptor beta chain with its context. The assay was immunoSEQ multiplex PCR, and TCRdb's table has in-frame clones only and misses some. The sample contains 200,000 to 250,000 clones, 82% of which appear only once. Per germline, CDR1 SGHAT and CDR2 FQDESV (reference sequence). V trimming: 3 bases; J trimming: 5 bases; junction bases outside the gene matches: 11. The CDR3 sequence is 16 residues long. All recovered Cohort 3 donors got two negative PCRs, got clearance, or saw symptom resolution. The sample comes from a study of blood T cell repertoires in COVID-19. Turning to the study itself: Samples taken during acute and convalescent COVID-19 were collected in the United States, Italy and Spain. Nucleic acid was either cDNA or gDNA, and it came from T cells, B-cell-depleted T cells, or PBMCs.

The chain carries TRBV11-1 and TRBJ2-7; 9 nucleotides align to TRBD1. Material for sequencing was PBMCs or T cells enriched from blood (not recorded which). The sequence was collected from a woman between 55 and 75 years old who had recovered from COVID-19. The DNA for the CDR3 is TGTGCCAGCAGCTTTACGACGGGACAGGGTATCAACGAGCAGTACTTC. Translation: CASSFTTGQGINEQYF.